This T cell receptor (beta chain) comes out of a study of blood T cell repertoires in COVID-19. This clone came up a few times. The V and J ends lost 4 bases and 7 bases, in that order; junction bases with no gene match: 8. This CDR3 spans 15 amino acids. Looked up from germline, CDR1 is LGHNA and CDR2 is YSLEER. Method: immunoSEQ multiplex PCR; TCRdb's copy keeps in-frame clones and lacks some. The sample contains over 120,000 clones, about 80% of which appear only once. Recruitment covered roughly 22 US areas and drew participants whose ages spanned about 18 to 90 years. Allocation to cohorts depended on clinical history reported by the participants.

The specimen was PBMCs or T cells enriched from blood (not recorded which). The TCR originated in a man over 45 who had recovered from COVID-19. This chain connects TRBV4-3 to TRBJ2-1; 9 nucleotides agree with TRBD1. The CDR3 DNA is TGCGCCAGCAGCCGAACCGGGACAGGGCGAAATGAGCAGTTCTTC. Amino acids: CASSRTGTGRNEQFF.